What follows describes a single T cell receptor beta chain. The antigen is not known. This sample stems from a study of vaccination effects on CD4 cells after COVID-19. After expansion with viral peptide pools in the ViraFEST assay, antigen-specific CD4+ T cells were sequenced. Upon completion of around ten days in culture, CD4+ T cells were isolated. Participants received two doses of either the BNT162b2 or mRNA-1273 vaccine. Each culture well received about 1.8 million PBMC. These cells were then cultured in IMDM with about 9.1 IU/ml IL-2 and around 9.6 ug/ml peptides. CDR1 is MNHEY and CDR2 is SVGAGI in the germline V gene. The CDR3 covers 14 residues. V gave up 8 bases and J gave up 4 bases, with 16 bases separating them. Libraries were prepared by immunoSEQ multiplex PCR; TCRdb keeps only in-frame clonotypes and omits some of them. The repertoire consists of roughly 59,000 clones, with 78% occurring once and the leading ten covering just under 2%.

J is TRBJ2-3 and V is TRBV6-5; no clear D. The TCR sequence derives from a human donor who received a COVID-19 vaccine. Specimen: CD4+ T cells from PBMCs cultured with HCoV-OC43 spike peptides, collected after COVID-19 vaccination. Subset of the sample: HCoV-OC43 spike overlapping peptide pool stimulation. The CDR3 here is CASRLRPAPDTQYF. CDR3 coding DNA: TGTGCCAGCCGCCTTCGACCCGCCCCAGATACGCAGTATTTT.